The present TCR beta chain was sequenced within a study of T cells after yellow fever vaccination. The V and J ends lost 2 bases and 4 bases respectively, with 11 bases between them. This CDR3 region has 14 residues. Per germline, CDR1 MNHEY and CDR2 SVGAGI. Ten or more counts support this clonotype. UMIs and a universal primer site were added when TCR cDNA was made by 5'RACE template switching. MiXCR, applied by TCRdb to the 5' RACE reads, yields one record per CDR3 protein. The sample contains under 80,000 distinct CDR3 sequences, roughly 7.3% of which appear only once. The sequencing used CD8+ T cells sorted from PBMCs, collected 15 days after the yellow fever booster vaccination. The source of this sequence is a young man who received the YFV17D yellow fever vaccine. This chain links TRBV6-5 with TRBJ1-1, with D tentatively TRBD1 (5 bases). The DNA for the CDR3 is TGTGCCAGCAGTTACACCTCAGGGTCCACTGAAGCTTTCTTT. Translating gives CASSYTSGSTEAFF.